A single TCR beta chain is shown here with its context. Germline assignment: CDR1 LNHNV and CDR2 YYDKDF (reference sequence). Trimming shortened V by 1 base and J by 1 base, and 8 bases separated the two germline ends. The CDR3 covers 15 residues. In the original workflow: Estimation of nucleated cell counts was performed using reference gene primer amplification. This table comes from immunoSEQ multiplex PCR, and its TCRdb copy is limited to in-frame clones, with some not included. V and J calls and clone size are copied from that table; D and trimming were computed from the DNA. In the table there are about 100,000 clones, approximately 86% of which are singletons. The entry originates in a study of blood T cell repertoires in COVID-19. Whole-study context: Both acute and convalescent COVID-19 samples were obtained from the United States, Italy and Spain.

V is TRBV15 and J is TRBJ1-3; D is perhaps TRBD1 (6 bases). Sequenced: peripheral blood. The receptor's source is a human donor in a cohort sampled during active COVID-19. The CDR3 bases are TGTGCCACCAGCAGAGCAAGGGGGTCTGGAAACACCATATATTTT. Its protein product is CATSRARGSGNTIYF.